This TCR beta chain emerged from a study of T-cell memory formation after mild COVID-19. Germline loops: CDR1 SEHNR, CDR2 FQNEAQ (reference sequence). The CDR3 totals 15 residues. Trimming removed 5 bases from V and 4 bases from J; junction bases left unmatched: 8. TCRdb reprocessed the 5' RACE reads via MiXCR and lists one record per CDR3 protein. This sample has under 250,000 distinct CDR3 sequences, with approximately 15% found just once. The clonotype comes from an adult woman who had mild COVID-19 (a few samples of this study predate the infection). Cell type and time point are not known. This chain joins TRBV7-9 and TRBJ2-7; 10 nucleotides match TRBD1. The sequencing input was PBMCs or a T cell subset sorted from them (not recorded which). This CDR3 is CASSQPRTGGYEQYF. DNA for the CDR3: TGTGCCAGCAGCCAGCCGCGGACAGGGGGATACGAGCAGTACTTC.